The 14 T cell receptor beta chains given below trace back to one sample, sequenced in a study of blood T cell repertoires in COVID-19. TCRdb's table, derived via immunoSEQ multiplex PCR, lists solely in-frame clones and lacks some. Here the sample spans over 150,000 clones, about 88% being singletons. The source material was peripheral blood. Receptors were obtained from a man aged 35-49 years with active or convalescent COVID-19.

V is TRBV6-2 or TRBV6-3 and J is TRBJ1-5; 12 bases match TRBD1. Per the germline V gene, CDR1 is MNHEY and CDR2 is SVGEGT. The V and J ends lost 2 bases and 6 bases, in that order; junction bases with no gene match: 2. There are 15 residues in the CDR3. CDR3 bases: TGTGCCAGCAGTTACGGGACAGGGGGCGGTCAGCCCCAGCATTTT. This gives the protein CASSYGTGGGQPQHF.

This clone has a single count. The V call is TRBV5-1, the J call TRBJ1-2; D is perhaps TRBD1 (5 bases). Trimming stripped 0 bases from V and 2 bases from J, with 11 bases between. The germline gives CDR1 SGHRS, CDR2 YFSETQ. This CDR3 comprises 15 residues. The CDR3 sequence is CASSLGQTLNYGYTF. DNA for the CDR3: TGCGCCAGCAGCTTGGGACAGACCTTGAACTATGGCTACACCTTC.

This sequence joins TRBV28 and TRBJ2-1; D not resolved. The germline gives CDR1 MDHEN, CDR2 SYDVKM. This CDR3 region has 14 residues. V lost 3 bases to trimming and J lost 4 bases, with 10 bases between them. The CDR3 bases are TGTGCCAGCAGTTTCCGTTCGGAGTACAATGAGCAGTTCTTC. Translating it yields CASSFRSEYNEQFF. The variable domain in full, completed from reference TRBV28 and TRBJ2-1, reads DVKVTQSSRYLVKRTGEKVFLECVQDMDHENMFWYRQDPGLGLRLIYFSYDVKMKEKGDIPEGYSVSREKKERFSLILESASTNQTSMYLCASSFRSEYNEQFFGPGTRLTVL.

V usage is TRBV7-3 and J usage is TRBJ2-2; no firm D call. The germline V gene encodes CDR1 SGHTA and CDR2 FQGTGA. Trimming took off 5 bases at V and 6 bases at J, with 10 bases between the two ends. The CDR3 sequence is 13 residues long. The CDR3 loop reads CASSRGASGELFF. In nucleotides, the CDR3 is TGTGCCAGCAGCAGAGGAGCGTCCGGGGAGCTGTTTTTT.

The chain joins TRBV6-2 or TRBV6-3 to TRBJ2-7, with 10 bases matching TRBD1. Per germline, CDR1 MNHEY and CDR2 SVGEGT. The CDR3 length is 16 residues. With 0 bases clipped from V and 6 bases from J, the junction kept 8 bases outside the gene matches. The CDR3: CASSYSTGGSLREQYF. CDR3 in DNA: TGTGCCAGCAGTTACTCGACAGGGGGCTCCTTGCGCGAGCAGTACTTC.

J is TRBJ2-5 and V is TRBV28; 15 positions agree with TRBD2. Germline V gene sequence: CDR1 MDHEN, CDR2 SYDVKM. The CDR3 is 16 residues long. With V trimmed by 2 bases and J by 7 bases, 5 bases remained unmatched. CDR3 sequence (DNA): TGTGCCAGCAGTTTAGGGACTAGCGGGGGGTCGGGGACCCAGTACTTC. Protein: CASSLGTSGGSGTQYF. The full variable domain, its missing parts supplied by reference TRBV28 and TRBJ2-5, is DVKVTQSSRYLVKRTGEKVFLECVQDMDHENMFWYRQDPGLGLRLIYFSYDVKMKEKGDIPEGYSVSREKKERFSLILESASTNQTSMYLCASSLGTSGGSGTQYFGPGTRLLVL.

The chain employs TRBV7-2 and TRBJ1-5; D is unresolved. Trimming took 1 base from V and 5 from J, leaving 9 bases between them. Germline CDR1 is SGHTA and CDR2 is FQGNSA. The CDR3 spans 14 residues. This CDR3 is CASSLGPSYQPQHF. CDR3 DNA sequence: TGTGCCAGCAGCTTAGGGCCTTCATATCAGCCCCAGCATTTT.

The CDR3 sequence: CASSQGRQGGSPLHF. CDR3 nucleotide sequence: TGCGCCAGCAGCCAAGGGCGGCAGGGAGGTTCACCCCTCCACTTT. This sequence joins TRBV4-3 and TRBJ1-6; a possible D gene is TRBD1 (5 bases). The germline V and J ends were trimmed by 1 base and 9 bases, with 13 bases remaining between them. Looked up from germline, CDR1 is LGHNA and CDR2 is YSLEER. There are 15 residues in the CDR3.

As concerns this clone: This sample includes further DNA sequences coding for the same CDR3. V usage is TRBV12-3 or TRBV12-4 and J usage is TRBJ1-2; no clear D gene. Trimming removed 4 bases from V and 7 bases from J, with 7 bases in between. This CDR3 comprises 11 residues. CDR3 nucleotide sequence: TGTGCCAGCAGTTCCAGAGGTGGCTACACCTTC. The encoded protein is CASSSRGGYTF.

The chain carries TRBV6-5 and TRBJ1-1; no firm D call. The germline CDR1 and CDR2 sequences are MNHEY and SVGAGI. Between the trimmed V and J ends, which lost 4 bases and 10 bases, there was a span of 13 bases. This CDR3 region has 12 residues. CDR3 protein: CASSSYRIRAFF. The CDR3 DNA is TGTGCCAGCAGTTCTTACCGCATTAGAGCTTTCTTT.

This clone was detected only once. The gene calls are TRBV6-5 and TRBJ1-4; 7 bases are a match to TRBD1. CDR3 length: 14 amino acids. The germline V gene encodes CDR1 MNHEY and CDR2 SVGAGI. With 2 bases clipped from V and 8 bases from J, the junction kept 5 bases outside the gene matches. CDR3 coding DNA: TGTGCCAGCAGTTACAAGACAGGGTGGGAAAAACTGTTTTTT. Encoded protein: CASSYKTGWEKLFF.

This chain uses TRBV18 with TRBJ1-3, with D unclear. Deletions cut 4 bases from V and 0 bases from J, with 10 bases between. From germline, CDR1 is KGHSH and CDR2 LQKENI. This CDR3 region has 15 residues. The CDR3 is CASSLDISSGNTIYF. CDR3 bases: TGTGCCAGCTCACTCGACATTAGCTCTGGAAACACCATATATTTT.

J is TRBJ2-2 and V is TRBV11-3, with 7 bases that match TRBD1. Trimming removed 5 bases from V and 5 bases from J; junction bases left unmatched: 8. The CDR3 consists of 15 residues. CDR1 and CDR2 (germline): SGHNT, YENEEA. The CDR3 region is CASSGPGQRTGELFF. The CDR3 nucleotides read TGTGCCAGCAGCGGCCCGGGACAGAGAACCGGGGAGCTGTTTTTT.

This clone was picked up a small number of times. The chain joins TRBV5-1 to TRBJ1-2; 12 nucleotides match TRBD1. Losses at the gene ends were 4 bases for V and 8 bases for J; bases not matched to a gene: 12. The CDR3 covers 16 residues. Germline CDR1 reads SGHRS; CDR2 reads YFSETQ. The CDR3: CASSPESRDRGPGYTF. CDR3 in DNA: TGCGCCAGCAGCCCCGAATCCAGGGACAGGGGGCCCGGCTACACCTTC. Together with reference TRBV5-1 and TRBJ1-2, the CDR3 gives the full variable domain: KAGVTQTPRYLIKTRGQQVTLSCSPISGHRSVSWYQQTPGQGLQFLFEYFSETQRNKGNFPGRFSGRQFSNSRSEMNVSTLELGDSALYLCASSPESRDRGPGYTFGSGTRLTVV.